This TCR beta chain was sequenced for a study of OX40 agonist ivuxolimab in advanced cancers. At the level of the study: Three patients had partial responses: one hepatocellular carcinoma, two cutaneous melanoma.

As for this clone: The antigen is unknown.

Germline CDR1 SGHTA, CDR2 FQGTGA. The J segment lost 6 bases and the V segment lost 5 bases, leaving 13 bases of the junction unmatched. This CDR3 comprises 15 residues. Study outcomes and limitations: CD8+ T cells averaged more expanded clones than CD4+. Researchers did not establish what antigens the expanded peripheral T cells target.

Sequencing was performed with immunoSEQ multiplex PCR; in TCRdb, only in-frame clones are kept and a portion is missing. Of approximately 100,000 clones listed, roughly 84% are singletons. Autoimmune disease history or systemic immunosuppression led to patients being barred. This TCR was sampled from an adult with an advanced solid tumor such as melanoma, head and neck, liver or kidney cancer. Sample: CD4+ or CD8+ T cells sorted from blood, taken in a trial of the OX40 agonist ivuxolimab. The chain couples TRBV7-3 to TRBJ2-7; 7 bases align to TRBD1. This chain's CDR3 is CASSPQGDGDGEQYF. In DNA form, the CDR3 reads TGTGCCAGCAGCCCCCAGGGGGACGGGGACGGCGAGCAGTACTTC.